Each of the 27 T cell receptor beta chains below was sequenced from the same sample in a study of blood T cells in healthy people across ages. Through a sample-barcoded 5' primer and a J-beta primer mix, a second PCR was run for roughly 6 to 11 cycles. MiXCR, run by TCRdb on the 5' RACE reads, gives a single entry per CDR3 protein. The sample shows some 1.5 million distinct CDR3 sequences, 28% of them seen only once. The specimen was blood. These receptors came from a woman between 25 and 40 years old in good health.

The sample holds many counts of this clonotype. The rearrangement uses TRBV29-1 and TRBJ2-3; TRBD2 agrees at 7 bases. This CDR3 has 14 amino acids. The germline gives CDR1 SQVTM, CDR2 ANQGSEA. V dropped 7 bases and J dropped 6; count of bases not matched to a gene: 13. The CDR3 nucleotides are TGCAGCGCTCCAAGGGAGGGAGCGGTGGATACGCAGTATTTT. It specifies CSAPREGAVDTQYF.

This clonotype was counted at least ten times. The J gene is TRBJ2-3, the V gene TRBV28; maybe TRBD1 (5 bases). V lost 6 bases, J lost 6 bases, and 10 bases lay in between. The CDR3 runs to 12 residues. CDR1 is MDHEN, CDR2 SYDVKM, per germline. The CDR3 here is CASSSRADTQYF. The CDR3 DNA reads as TGTGCCAGCAGCTCCAGGGCGGATACGCAGTATTTT.

This clonotype was counted ten times or more. The gene calls are TRBV7-9 and TRBJ2-7, with D perhaps given as TRBD1 or TRBD2 (5 bases each). V lost 5 bases, J lost 3 bases, and 14 bases lay in between. The germline V gene encodes CDR1 SEHNR and CDR2 FQNEAQ (reference sequence). CDR3 length: 14 amino acids. CDR3 DNA: TGTGCCAGCAGCCTGTCCGGGACCCACTACGAGCAGTACTTC. It specifies CASSLSGTHYEQYF.

The gene calls are TRBV28 and TRBJ1-1; no firm D call. Germline values: CDR1 MDHEN, CDR2 SYDVKM. V was cut by 4 bases and J by 7 bases, with 4 bases left in between. The CDR3 contains 10 residues. CDR3 region: CASSSGEAFF. The CDR3 coding sequence is TGTGCCAGCAGTTCCGGTGAAGCTTTCTTT.

The V and J genes are TRBV4-3 and TRBJ1-1, with D unresolved. The V end lost 0 bases, the J end lost 5 bases, and 13 bases lay between the germline ends. Germline-derived CDR1 and CDR2 are LGHNA and YSLEER. This CDR3 has 15 residues. Written as DNA, the CDR3 is TGCGCCAGCAGCCAAGATAGGTCCAGTTTAACTGAAGCTTTCTTT. It encodes CASSQDRSSLTEAFF.

This clonotype was observed a few times. The rearrangement joins TRBV19 to TRBJ2-1; 7 bases are a match to TRBD1. Germline CDR1 reads LNHDA; CDR2 reads SQIVND (reference sequence). The CDR3 loop spans 14 amino acids. With V trimmed by 11 bases and J by 4 bases, 11 bases remained unmatched. CDR3 in amino acids: CACTRDSVYNEQFF. CDR3 DNA sequence: TGTGCCTGCACCCGGGACAGCGTATACAATGAGCAGTTCTTC.

The chain uses TRBV30 and TRBJ2-2; D unresolved. CDR3 length: 13 amino acids. The V end was cut by 2 bases, the J end by 6 bases, with 10 bases between. Per germline, CDR1 GTSNPN and CDR2 SVGIG (reference sequence). In DNA, the CDR3 is TGTGCCTGGAGTAACCTAGTTTCCGGGGAGCTGTTTTTT. Residues: CAWSNLVSGELFF.

This clonotype was counted a few times. The rearrangement links TRBV20-1 to TRBJ2-1, with D possibly called TRBD1 or TRBD2 (6 bases each). Germline V gene sequence: CDR1 DFQATT, CDR2 SNEGSKA (reference sequence). The CDR3 contains 17 residues. Trimming took off 6 bases at V and 6 bases at J, with 27 bases between the two ends. DNA for the CDR3: TGCAGTGCGAGCCCTCCGGGTGGGGGCGGGGTGGTCAATGAGCAGTTCTTC. Translated, it gives CSASPPGGGGVVNEQFF.

This clonotype came up many times. V gene TRBV27 combines with J gene TRBJ2-3, with D perhaps TRBD2 (5 bases). CDR3 size: 14 residues. The V and J ends lost 5 bases and 3 bases respectively, with 12 bases between them. CDR1 is MNHEY and CDR2 is SMNVEV in the germline V gene (reference sequence). This chain's CDR3 is CASSTGGSTDTQYF. CDR3 in DNA: TGTGCCAGCAGTACTGGCGGGTCAACAGATACGCAGTATTTT.

This clonotype has more than one count but fewer than ten. The rearrangement joins TRBV15 to TRBJ2-3; D possibly corresponds to TRBD1 (5 bases). Trimming took 5 bases from V and 8 from J, leaving 17 bases between them. The CDR3 extends over 14 amino acids. Germline V CDR1 and CDR2: LNHNV, YYDKDF (reference sequence). This CDR3 is CATSGAGHPLTQYF. As DNA, the CDR3 is TGTGCCACCAGCGGTGCAGGGCACCCTCTTACGCAGTATTTT.

In nucleotides, the CDR3 is TGTGCCACCAGTGATACCGGGAATCATCAGCCCCAGCATTTT. It yields the protein CATSDTGNHQPQHF. The chain is built from TRBV24-1 and TRBJ1-5; D is uncertain. The germline V gene has CDR1 KGHDR and CDR2 SFDVKD. The CDR3 has 14 amino acids. V lost 3 bases and J lost 5, with 10 bases in between.

As for this clonotype: A much bigger clone sits one base away, suggesting this may be a read error. The gene calls are TRBV12-3 or TRBV12-4 and TRBJ2-3; tentatively, D is TRBD1 (7 bases). The CDR3 covers 16 residues. V was trimmed by 4 bases and J by 4 bases, leaving 18 bases between them. The CDR3 DNA reads TGTGCCAGCAGTTCACAGGGGACTGTTTTATCAGATACGCAGTATTTT. Its translation: CASSSQGTVLSDTQYF.

This clonotype was recorded a few times. V is TRBV5-1 and J is TRBJ1-2; D perhaps matches TRBD1 (5 bases). The CDR3 is made up of 14 amino acids. V lost 4 bases to trimming and J lost 8 bases, with 18 bases between them. Germline V gives CDR1 SGHRS, CDR2 YFSETQ. The CDR3 DNA sequence: TGCGCCAGCAGCCCGGGGGACGCCGGCGGCGGCTACACCTTC. As protein: CASSPGDAGGGYTF.

The rearrangement joins TRBV18 to TRBJ2-5; possible D gene TRBD2, 6 bases. Germline CDR1 KGHSH, CDR2 LQKENI. The V end was cut by 6 bases, the J end by 7 bases, with 9 bases between. CDR3 size: 11 residues. DNA for the CDR3: TGTGCCAGCTCGATGGAGGGGACCCAGTACTTC. The encoded protein is CASSMEGTQYF.

In its sample, this clonotype was seen many times. Sequence at one end of the junction differs from germline and may be a read error. The chain couples TRBV27 to TRBJ2-7; D may be TRBD2 (6 bases). This CDR3 region has 14 residues. The V gene's germline CDR1 is MNHEY and CDR2 SMNVEV (reference sequence). The CDR3 here is CASSSGGGPYEQYF. Written as DNA, the CDR3 is TGCGCCAGCAGCAGTGGAGGAGGGCCCTACGAGCAGTACTTC.

This chain links TRBV7-9 with TRBJ2-1; D is unresolved. V was trimmed by 1 base and J by 5 bases, leaving 9 bases between them. CDR1 SEHNR and CDR2 FQNEAQ come from the germline V gene (reference sequence). The CDR3 sequence is 14 residues long. This CDR3 is CASSLVEADNEQFF. The CDR3 coding sequence is TGTGCCAGCAGCTTAGTAGAGGCCGACAATGAGCAGTTCTTC.

Details on this clonotype: Relative to the germline gene, one junction end is altered; a read error may explain this. The chain has TRBV6-1 and TRBJ2-2, with a tentative D call TRBD2 (5 bases). The CDR3 runs to 13 residues. Germline CDR1 MNHNS, CDR2 SASEGT. For the CDR3, the DNA is TGTGCCAGCATCGACCAAAACACCGGGGAGCGGTTTTTT. As protein: CASIDQNTGERFF.

Regarding this clonotype: This may be a read error: a much more frequent sequence differs by one nucleotide. The chain combines TRBV12-3 or TRBV12-4 with TRBJ1-5; D is undetermined. The length of the CDR3 is 12 residues. The V end was cut by 6 bases, the J end by 6 bases, with 9 bases between. CDR3 residues: CASSFRSQPQHF. CDR3 bases: TGTGCCAGCAGCTTCAGAAGTCAGCCCCAGCATTTT.

This clonotype has only a few counts. The genes are TRBV29-1 and TRBJ2-1, with TRBD2 as a possible D gene (6 bases). V was shortened by 6 bases and J by 0 bases, with 24 bases between the two germline ends. Looked up from germline, CDR1 is SQVTM and CDR2 is ANQGSEA. The CDR3 consists of 18 residues. The DNA for the CDR3 is TGCAGCGTCCGCCCCGGGATTAGCGGCCGCAGCTCCTACAATGAGCAGTTCTTC. Translation gives CSVRPGISGRSSYNEQFF.

This clonotype was found a few times. V is TRBV5-1 and J is TRBJ1-1; D ambiguous. This CDR3 region has 14 residues. Germline CDR1 is SGHRS and CDR2 is YFSETQ. Between the trimmed V and J ends, which lost 0 bases and 4 bases, there was a span of 10 bases. Here the CDR3 DNA reads TGCGCCAGCAGCTTGGACACTATGGGCACTGAAGCTTTCTTT. This gives the protein CASSLDTMGTEAFF.

This clonotype was picked up a small number of times. The DNA of the CDR3 is TGTGCCAGCAGCTCTCCCTACGGCGCGGGGCAGTTCTTC. Translated, it gives CASSSPYGAGQFF. The V and J genes are TRBV7-3 and TRBJ2-1; a possible D gene is TRBD2 (5 bases). Germline lookup yields CDR1 SGHTA and CDR2 FQGTGA. The CDR3 covers 13 residues. Trimming took off 4 bases at V and 12 bases at J, with 16 bases between the two ends.

This clonotype was observed a few times. V and J are TRBV27 and TRBJ2-3; D not certain. CDR1 MNHEY and CDR2 SMNVEV come from the germline V gene (reference sequence). The CDR3 covers 14 residues. Trimming shortened V by 6 bases and J by 1 base, and 11 bases separated the two germline ends. The chain's CDR3 is CASRWLSGTDTQYF. Here the CDR3 DNA reads TGTGCCAGCAGGTGGCTGTCGGGCACAGATACGCAGTATTTT.

Remarks on this clonotype: This could be a read error, since a much larger clone is one nucleotide away. The chain has TRBV2 and TRBJ2-1; 8 bases map to TRBD2. This CDR3 comprises 13 residues. From germline, CDR1 is SNHLY and CDR2 FYNNEI. With 7 bases clipped from V and 2 bases from J, the junction kept 1 base outside the gene matches. CDR3 in DNA: TGTGCCAGCAATAGCGGGGCCTACAATGAGCAGTTCTTC. Amino acids: CASNSGAYNEQFF.

This clonotype came up many times. The V gene is TRBV6-6, the J gene TRBJ2-1, with 9 bases aligning to TRBD2. Per the germline V gene, CDR1 is MNHNY and CDR2 is SVGAGI (reference sequence). Germline trimming cut 2 bases from V and 2 bases from J; bases unmatched to any gene: 4. This CDR3 contains 16 residues. As DNA, the CDR3 is TGTGCCAGCAGTTACACGGGGACTAGCCCCTACAATGAGCAGTTCTTC. It yields the protein CASSYTGTSPYNEQFF.

There are a few counts of this clonotype. V gene TRBV12-3 or TRBV12-4 combines with J gene TRBJ2-5; tentative D call: TRBD2 (7 bases). The CDR3 totals 16 residues. Trimming shortened V by 6 bases and J by 5 bases, and 22 bases separated the two germline ends. CDR3 amino acids: CASSLSEGGAIETQYF. The CDR3 DNA reads as TGTGCCAGCAGCCTTTCAGAAGGGGGGGCCATTGAGACCCAGTACTTC.

This clonotype was seen many times. V gene TRBV29-1 combines with J gene TRBJ1-2, with 8 bases matching TRBD1. Germline V gene lookup returns CDR1 SQVTM and CDR2 ANQGSEA. The CDR3 is 13 residues long. Trimming cost V 3 bases and J 8 bases; bases outside gene matches: 8. The CDR3 coding sequence is TGCAGCGTTGAGTTTACCGGGACAGGAGGCTACACCTTC. As protein: CSVEFTGTGGYTF.

The sample holds a few counts of this clonotype. V usage is TRBV7-2 and J usage is TRBJ1-2, with 10 bases identical to TRBD1. V lost 1 base and J lost 6; bases outside the gene matches: 8. CDR3 length: 16 amino acids. CDR1 is SGHTA and CDR2 is FQGNSA in the germline V gene. CDR3 in DNA: TGTGCCAGCAGCTTAGACGGGACAGGGGAGCGGAATGGCTACACCTTC. It encodes CASSLDGTGERNGYTF.